Presented here are 7 T cell receptor beta chains from one specimen sequenced in a study of cytomegalovirus exposure and HLA in healthy donors. 13 Jbeta primers and 60 Vbeta primers were used for the PCR. The data were produced by immunoSEQ multiplex PCR, yet TCRdb's version contains in-frame clones alone and is incomplete. The table lists approximately 110,000 clones, around four fifths of them singletons. Material: PBMCs. All receptors come from a man between 25 and 39 years old in good health and CMV-seronegative.

The rearrangement uses TRBV10-3 and TRBJ1-1, with a possible D match to TRBD1 (5 bases). CDR1 is ENHRY, CDR2 SYGVKD, per germline. The CDR3 extends over 14 amino acids. V gave up 6 bases and J gave up 3 bases, with 14 bases separating them. This CDR3 reads CAIRVSGVDTEAFF. The CDR3 region has the DNA TGTGCCATCAGGGTATCGGGGGTGGACACTGAAGCTTTCTTT.

The chain links TRBV9 to TRBJ2-7; D is unclear. Trimming shortened V by 3 bases and J by 2 bases, and 9 bases separated the two germline ends. Per the germline V gene, CDR1 is SGDLS and CDR2 is YYNGEE. CDR3 length: 13 residues. The CDR3 nucleotides are TGTGCCAGCAGCGGCGACAACACCTACGAGCAGTACTTC. It specifies CASSGDNTYEQYF. The complete variable domain, with remaining parts taken from reference TRBV9 and TRBJ2-7, reads DSGVTQTPKHLITATGQRVTLRCSPRSGDLSVYWYQQSLDQGLQFLIQYYNGEERAKGNILERFSAQQFPDLHSELNLSSLELGDSALYFCASSGDNTYEQYFGPGTRLTVT.

This chain links TRBV6-1 with TRBJ1-1; possibly TRBD1 for D (5 bases). Trimming cost V 6 bases and J 5 bases, with 13 bases left between them. The CDR3 covers 13 residues. Germline CDR1 is MNHNS and CDR2 is SASEGT. The CDR3 DNA reads TGTGCCAGCAGGACAGCCTCTACGACTGAAGCTTTCTTT. Translation gives CASRTASTTEAFF.

The J gene is TRBJ2-7, the V gene TRBV6-5, with 12 bases fitting TRBD1. This CDR3 is 15 amino acids long. V lost 6 bases, J lost 5 bases, and 8 bases stayed unmatched. CDR1 is MNHEY, CDR2 SVGAGI, per germline. Written as DNA, the CDR3 is TGTGCCAGCAGGGGACAGGGGGCATTGGCGAACGAGCAGTACTTC. Residues: CASRGQGALANEQYF.

This clone was seen only a few times. The gene calls are TRBV9 and TRBJ2-3; 10 positions match TRBD2. Germline trimming cut 7 bases from V and 2 bases from J; bases unmatched to any gene: 10. This CDR3 has 16 residues. Germline assignment: CDR1 SGDLS and CDR2 YYNGEE. This chain's CDR3 is CASGTSGIPFTDTQYF. The CDR3 nucleotides are TGTGCCAGCGGAACTAGCGGGATCCCTTTCACAGATACGCAGTATTTT.

V is TRBV6-5 and J is TRBJ1-2; 7 bases are a match to TRBD1. CDR1 is MNHEY and CDR2 is SVGAGI in the germline V gene. V shed 0 bases and J 1 base; nucleotides not matched to a gene: 5. The CDR3 contains 16 residues. In DNA form, the CDR3 reads TGTGCCAGCAGTTACTCGCCCCGGGACAGTAACTATGGCTACACCTTC. It codes for CASSYSPRDSNYGYTF.

This clone was seen a handful of times. This sequence joins TRBV19 and TRBJ1-3; D call uncertain. V lost 7 bases to trimming and J lost 0 bases, with 10 bases between them. CDR3 length equals 14 residues. CDR1 is LNHDA and CDR2 is SQIVND in the germline V gene (reference sequence). The CDR3 sequence: CASNPEFSGNTIYF. CDR3 DNA sequence: TGTGCCAGTAACCCGGAGTTCTCTGGAAACACCATATATTTT.